Presented here are 7 T cell receptor beta chains from one specimen sequenced in a study of blood T cell repertoires in COVID-19. The method was immunoSEQ multiplex PCR; TCRdb's version includes in-frame clones alone and lacks a portion of them. This repertoire shows around 180,000 clones, roughly three quarters found once; its top ten account for approximately 15%. The sequencing sample was made of peripheral blood. The receptors derive from a man in his 60s with active or convalescent COVID-19.

V gene TRBV18 combines with J gene TRBJ1-5; D is perhaps TRBD1 (5 bases). V lost 3 bases, J lost 5 bases, and 17 bases lay in between. Germline V gene lookup returns CDR1 KGHSH and CDR2 LQKENI. The CDR3 is 16 amino acids. The CDR3 sequence is CASSPTAGPEDQPQHF. CDR3 coding DNA: TGTGCCAGCTCACCCACGGCAGGGCCCGAGGATCAGCCCCAGCATTTT.

The J gene is TRBJ2-4, the V gene TRBV5-4; possible D gene TRBD1, 5 bases. Germline V gives CDR1 SGHNT, CDR2 YYREEE (reference sequence). The CDR3 runs to 15 residues. V gave up 0 bases and J gave up 2 bases, with 9 bases separating them. The CDR3 DNA sequence: TGTGCCAGCAGCTTGGGGGGCGCGACCAAAAACATTCAGTACTTC. Protein: CASSLGGATKNIQYF. The entire variable domain, with the rest obtained from reference TRBV5-4 and TRBJ2-4, is as follows: ETGVTQSPTHLIKTRGQQVTLRCSSQSGHNTVSWYQQALGQGPQFIFQYYREEENGRGNFPPRFSGLQFPNYSSELNVNALELDDSALYLCASSLGGATKNIQYFGAGTRLSVL.

The rearrangement links TRBV18 to TRBJ2-3; TRBD2 aligns across 9 bases. CDR3 size: 16 residues. Germline CDR1 is KGHSH and CDR2 is LQKENI. J gave up 0 bases and V 3 bases, and 4 bases lay outside the gene matches. As DNA, the CDR3 is TGTGCCAGCTCACCGACTAGCGGAATTAGCACAGATACGCAGTATTTT. The encoded protein is CASSPTSGISTDTQYF.

The rearrangement uses TRBV15 and TRBJ2-1, with D possibly being TRBD1 (5 bases). The V and J ends lost 3 bases and 6 bases respectively, with 12 bases between them. The CDR3 sequence is 14 residues long. Germline CDR1 LNHNV, CDR2 YYDKDF (reference sequence). CDR3 protein: CATSRERRVNEQFF. CDR3 coding DNA: TGTGCCACCAGCAGGGAACGCAGGGTCAATGAGCAGTTCTTC. The complete variable domain, with remaining parts taken from reference TRBV15 and TRBJ2-1, reads DAMVIQNPRYQVTQFGKPVTLSCSQTLNHNVMYWYQQKSSQAPKLLFHYYDKDFNNEADTPDNFQSRRPNTSFCFLDIRSPGLGDTAMYLCATSRERRVNEQFFGPGTRLTVL.

In its sample, this clone was seen once. The chain links TRBV7-3 to TRBJ1-3; TRBD1 agrees at 9 bases. The CDR3 runs to 15 residues. Germline assignment: CDR1 SGHTA and CDR2 FQGTGA. The V gene end was trimmed by 1 base and the J gene end by 7 bases; junction bases not matched to a gene: 5. The CDR3 region has the DNA TGTGCCAGCAGCTTAAGGGGACAGGGTACGAACACCATATATTTT. Its translation: CASSLRGQGTNTIYF.

The rearrangement uses TRBV9 and TRBJ2-7; no firm D call. Germline V gene data show CDR1 as SGDLS and CDR2 as YYNGEE. The V end lost 0 bases, the J end lost 5 bases, and 6 bases lay between the germline ends. The CDR3 has 12 residues. The CDR3 DNA reads TGTGCCAGCAGCGTAGGAGAAAACGAGCAGTACTTC. This codes for CASSVGENEQYF.

The chain links TRBV5-6 to TRBJ2-3, with D tentatively TRBD1 (6 bases). Germline V gene sequence: CDR1 SGHDT, CDR2 YYEEEE. This CDR3 is 15 amino acids long. The ends were cut back, 3 bases at V and 4 bases at J, with 15 bases in the middle. CDR3 bases: TGTGCCAGCAGCTCCGGACAGACAACTGCAGATACGCAGTATTTT. Protein: CASSSGQTTADTQYF.